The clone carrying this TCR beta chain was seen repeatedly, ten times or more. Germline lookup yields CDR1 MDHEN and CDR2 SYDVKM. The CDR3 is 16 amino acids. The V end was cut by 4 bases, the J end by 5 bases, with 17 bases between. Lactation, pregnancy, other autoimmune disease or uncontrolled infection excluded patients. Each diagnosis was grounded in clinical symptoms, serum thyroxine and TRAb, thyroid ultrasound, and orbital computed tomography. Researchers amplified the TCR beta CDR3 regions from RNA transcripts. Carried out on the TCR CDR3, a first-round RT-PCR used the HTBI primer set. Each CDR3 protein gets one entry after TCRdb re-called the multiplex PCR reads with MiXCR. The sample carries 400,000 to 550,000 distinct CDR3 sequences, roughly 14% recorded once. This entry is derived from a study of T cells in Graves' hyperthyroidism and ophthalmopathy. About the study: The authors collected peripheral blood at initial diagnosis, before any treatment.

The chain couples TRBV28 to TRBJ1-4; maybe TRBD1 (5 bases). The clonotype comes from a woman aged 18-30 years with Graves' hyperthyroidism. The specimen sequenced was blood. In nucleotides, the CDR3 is TGTGCCAGCAGTTCCCTGACCCGGGACGGAAATGAAAAACTGTTTTTT. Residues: CASSSLTRDGNEKLFF.